A single T cell receptor beta chain is shown here with its context. Its cognate antigen has yet to be identified. No base quality information exists; no much larger clone differs at one position. This specimen comes from a study of blood T cell repertoires in COVID-19 (dated by TCRdb to 2019 to 2021). Looking at the study overall: Samples covering the acute and convalescent phases of COVID-19 were provided by collaborators in the United States, Italy and Spain. The material from the prospective study consisted of cDNA or gDNA derived from T cells, B-cell-depleted T cells, or PBMCs. Where available, HLA class I and class II types were taken from metadata supplied by the sample provider and were not determined by assay-based typing. The samples were drawn from two sources: the first 160 participants of the ongoing ImmuneRACE study, and 950 to 1,500 subjects contributed by 6 global collaborators. Subjects who had been exposed to COVID-19, were actively infected with it, or had recovered from it provided the deeply sampled blood TCRbeta repertoires that made up the dataset. Sample metadata almost always included a de-identified subject ID, COVID-19 status, age in years and sex. The repertoires were released in a freely available public database intended as a resource for research on the immune response to SARS-CoV-2. What the work shows at the level of the full study, not this receptor alone: The amount of clinical and demographic metadata varied by source and participant and was provided uncurated.

Each collaborating institution followed its own protocols to collect whole blood in K2EDTA tubes. For TCRbeta analysis, collaborator samples were shipped as frozen whole blood, as isolated PBMCs, or as DNA extracted from either sample type. The immunoSEQ Assay, a bias-controlled multiplex PCR, was used to amplify TCRbeta CDR3 regions from genomic DNA. Concerning the study's data processing: The number of nucleated cells in each sample was estimated from the amplification of reference gene primers within the assay. To quantify the absolute abundance of each unique TCRbeta CDR3 rearrangement, sequence reads were collapsed and filtered. Productive Simpson clonality was computed per sample as the square root of Simpson's diversity index over productive rearrangements. Held by TCRdb, this immuneACCESS table contains in-frame sequences only and omits some clones. Under half of the omission traces to an unresolved V gene where checked; the cause of the rest is unknown. The DNA gave D and trimming, while V, J and clone size come from that table. The sample table shows over 130,000 clones, and approximately 85% are seen once. The ten largest make up 2.5% to 3% of the sample.

V and J lose 2 bases and 1 base, and a span of 5 bases separates them. The germline V gene encodes CDR1 MDHEN and CDR2 SYDVKM. The CDR3 sequence holds 13 residues, the cysteine and phenylalanine included. The kept DNA is CDR3 alone, 39 bases in frame from the first base. Recombination connected TRBV28 to TRBJ1-2, with no D gene named confidently. The sample consisted of peripheral blood. The TCR was taken from a man in his forties or fifties with acute or convalescent COVID-19. At the DNA level, the sequence is TGTGCCAGCAGTTTAGCGAGTAACTATGGCTACACCTTC. Its translation is CASSLASNYGYTF.